This T cell receptor beta chain emerged from a study of T cells in Graves' hyperthyroidism and ophthalmopathy. Overall study results and limits: A median about 7 months before onset, the model predicted ophthalmopathy.

Note on this clonotype: Its antigen is undetermined.

TCR beta CDR3 regions were amplified from RNA transcripts. HTBI primers were the set used in a first-round RT-PCR of the TCR CDR3. TCRdb reprocessed the multiplex PCR reads with MiXCR, giving one entry per CDR3 protein. Here the sample spans 150,000 to 200,000 distinct CDR3 sequences, approximately 17% being singletons. Germline-derived CDR1 and CDR2 are SGHVS and FQNEAQ. The CDR3 spans 16 residues. V lost 0 bases, J lost 6 bases, and 7 bases stayed unmatched. No progression to ophthalmopathy during 18 months of follow-up defined stable disease. This receptor was obtained from a woman aged 50 to 60 with Graves' hyperthyroidism. The chain combines TRBV7-8 with TRBJ1-4; 7 nucleotides line up with TRBD1. Sequencing was done on a sample of blood. The CDR3 DNA reads TGTGCCAGCAGCTTAGCGCAGGGGGTCGGCCATGAAAAACTGTTTTTT. It codes for CASSLAQGVGHEKLFF.